This is a list of T cell receptor beta chains from one sample in a study of human T cells and chemical hapten exposure. TCRdb re-called the RACE reads with MiXCR, one entry per CDR3 protein. In the table there are under 200,000 distinct CDR3 sequences, just under 30% of which are singletons. The sequences come from whole blood, collected in connection with sensitization to the hapten diphenylcyclopropenone (DPC). Receptors originate from a woman in her twenties or thirties with alopecia areata. Some clones in this sample may be carry-over from other donors' samples. Both conserved end residues are part of each CDR3. A D gene is named only where the DNA matches it firmly. A clone size is listed for some rows: how often the clone was seen (once, few, many), or a class if it is expanded.

CDR3 protein | CDR3 DNA | D gene | J gene | V gene | clone size
CASGIATNEKLFF | TGTGCCAGCGGGATTGCAACTAATGAAAAACTGTTTTTT | - | TRBJ1-4 | TRBV28 | few
CASSVRGKQFF | TGTGCCAGCAGTGTCAGGGGGAAGCAGTTCTTC | TRBD1 | TRBJ2-1 | TRBV6-2/TRBV6-3 | once
CASSLGIALSSYNEQFF | TGTGCCAGCAGCTTGGGGATAGCGCTCAGCTCCTACAATGAGCAGTTCTTC | - | TRBJ2-1 | TRBV7-2 | -
CASSLALGTSGNTIYF | TGTGCCAGCAGCTTAGCGCTGGGGACGTCTGGAAACACCATATATTTT | - | TRBJ1-3 | TRBV7-6 | few
CASSLGASTSTDTQYF | TGTGCCAGCAGCTTAGGGGCTAGCACTAGCACAGATACGCAGTATTTT | - | TRBJ2-3 | TRBV11-1 | -
CASGASGRWEQYF | TGTGCCAGCGGAGCTAGCGGGAGATGGGAGCAGTACTTC | TRBD2 | TRBJ2-7 | TRBV28 | few
CASSHPGLAGGHTDTQYF | TGTGCCAGCAGTCATCCGGGACTAGCGGGAGGGCACACAGATACGCAGTATTTT | TRBD2 | TRBJ2-3 | TRBV12-3/TRBV12-4 | few
CASSLVGTGEAFF | TGTGCCAGCAGCTTAGTAGGGACAGGGGAAGCTTTCTTT | TRBD1 | TRBJ1-1 | TRBV11-2 | few
CASSLGAGLTGELFF | TGTGCCAGCAGTTTGGGGGCAGGGCTTACCGGGGAGCTGTTTTTT | - | TRBJ2-2 | TRBV12-3/TRBV12-4 | few
CASSSPGTGGRGYTF | TGTGCCAGCAGCTCCCCCGGGACCGGAGGACGGGGCTACACCTTC | - | TRBJ1-2 | TRBV5-6 | few
CASSISGSTDTQYF | TGTGCCAGTAGTATTTCCGGGAGCACAGATACGCAGTATTTT | - | TRBJ2-3 | TRBV19 | -
CASSPGGVQETQYF | TGCGCCAGCAGCCCCGGAGGCGTACAAGAGACCCAGTACTTC | - | TRBJ2-5 | TRBV5-1 | few
CASSLRGAGTDTQYF | TGTGCCAGCAGTTTAAGGGGGGCAGGTACAGATACGCAGTATTTT | - | TRBJ2-3 | TRBV27 | -
CASRFDRGLGKLFF | TGTGCAAGTCGCTTTGACAGGGGGCTTGGAAAACTGTTTTTT | - | TRBJ1-4 | TRBV12-2 | -
CASSLEAGWDSPLHF | TGTGCCAGCAGCTTAGAGGCAGGGTGGGATTCACCCCTCCACTTT | - | TRBJ1-6 | TRBV7-2 | -
CAIARLAGGQETQYF | TGTGCCATCGCCCGACTAGCGGGAGGTCAAGAGACCCAGTACTTC | TRBD2 | TRBJ2-5 | TRBV10-3 | -
CASSLEGQSTEAFF | TGTGCCAGCAGCTTAGAGGGGCAGAGCACTGAAGCTTTCTTT | - | TRBJ1-1 | TRBV7-2 | once
CSVDELAGAQETQYF | TGCAGCGTTGATGAACTCGCGGGGGCACAAGAGACCCAGTACTTC | - | TRBJ2-5 | TRBV29-1 | -
CASSQATGDTGELFF | TGCGCCAGCAGCCAAGCGACGGGTGACACCGGGGAGCTGTTTTTT | - | TRBJ2-2 | TRBV4-1 | -
CASGGTQSSYEQYF | TGTGCCAGCGGGGGGACACAGAGCTCCTACGAGCAGTACTTC | - | TRBJ2-7 | TRBV11-1 | -
CASQGRRPINQPQHF | TGTGCCAGCCAAGGCCGGAGGCCAATCAATCAGCCCCAGCATTTT | - | TRBJ1-5 | TRBV19 | -
CASSLYGHTGTGGELFF | TGTGCCAGCAGTTTATACGGCCATACCGGAACCGGCGGGGAGCTGTTTTTT | - | TRBJ2-2 | TRBV28 | few
CSARSQGLGSPLHF | TGCAGTGCCAGATCCCAGGGTTTGGGTTCACCCCTCCACTTT | - | TRBJ1-6 | TRBV20-1 | -
CASADRARNGYTF | TGTGCCAGCGCGGACAGGGCGAGAAATGGCTACACCTTC | TRBD1 | TRBJ1-2 | TRBV28 | many
CASSQEGPYNEQFF | TGCGCCAGCAGCCAAGAGGGACCCTACAATGAGCAGTTCTTC | - | TRBJ2-1 | TRBV4-3 | once
CSVEGHLNTEAFF | TGCAGCGTTGAGGGACATCTGAACACTGAAGCTTTCTTT | - | TRBJ1-1 | TRBV29-1 | many
CASSPWGEDQPQHF | TGTGCCAGCAGTCCATGGGGGGAGGATCAGCCCCAGCATTTT | - | TRBJ1-5 | TRBV27 | -
CASIPAGGRGQETQYF | TGTGCCAGCATTCCCGCGGGGGGAAGGGGTCAAGAGACCCAGTACTTC | TRBD2 | TRBJ2-5 | TRBV28 | few
CASSQDWLAGGREQYF | TGCGCCAGCAGCCAAGATTGGCTAGCGGGAGGACGGGAGCAGTACTTC | TRBD2 | TRBJ2-7 | TRBV4-3 | few
CAIRPRELNTEAFF | TGTGCCATCAGGCCCAGGGAATTGAACACTGAAGCTTTCTTT | - | TRBJ1-1 | TRBV10-3 | few
CASSLALGLQYF | TGTGCCAGCAGTTTAGCCCTTGGGCTGCAGTACTTC | - | TRBJ2-7 | TRBV12-3/TRBV12-4 | once
CASSPLAGGRQETQYF | TGTGCCAGCAGCCCCCTAGCGGGGGGGAGACAAGAGACCCAGTACTTC | TRBD2 | TRBJ2-5 | TRBV7-9 | few
CASSLALAGPYGYTF | TGTGCCAGCAGCTTAGCCCTTGCGGGGCCATATGGCTACACCTTC | - | TRBJ1-2 | TRBV7-2 | -
CSVVGGGPVKEQYF | TGCAGCGTTGTTGGGGGGGGGCCTGTGAAGGAGCAGTACTTC | - | TRBJ2-7 | TRBV29-1 | few
CATSDAGDASETQYF | TGTGCCACCAGTGATGCAGGGGACGCCTCAGAGACCCAGTACTTC | - | TRBJ2-5 | TRBV24-1 | -
CASSGGPEETQYF | TGCGCCAGCAGCGGCGGACCTGAGGAGACCCAGTACTTC | - | TRBJ2-5 | TRBV5-1 | few
CSARDPGQSSNQPQHF | TGCAGTGCTAGAGATCCCGGACAGTCGAGCAATCAGCCCCAGCATTTT | - | TRBJ1-5 | TRBV20-1 | -
CSVERTVDNEQFF | TGCAGCGTTGAAAGGACCGTCGACAATGAGCAGTTCTTC | - | TRBJ2-1 | TRBV29-1 | many
CASRTASGANVLTF | TGTGCCAGCAGGACAGCTTCTGGGGCCAACGTCCTGACTTTC | - | TRBJ2-6 | TRBV28 | many
CASGGPRGTEAFF | TGCGCCAGCGGGGGCCCCCGGGGAACTGAAGCTTTCTTT | - | TRBJ1-1 | TRBV10-2 | -
CASSSIRANYEQYF | TGTGCCAGCAGTTCGATCCGGGCTAACTACGAGCAGTACTTC | - | TRBJ2-7 | TRBV28 | -
CASSFRQGNEKLFF | TGTGCCAGCAGTTTTCGACAGGGTAATGAAAAACTGTTTTTT | TRBD1 | TRBJ1-4 | TRBV12-3/TRBV12-4 | -
CSASSVVGGARYNEQFF | TGCAGTGCTAGTTCGGTCGTCGGGGGGGCCAGGTACAATGAGCAGTTCTTC | TRBD2 | TRBJ2-1 | TRBV20-1 | few
CSASQQGRTEAFF | TGCAGTGCTTCTCAACAGGGTCGCACTGAAGCTTTCTTT | - | TRBJ1-1 | TRBV20-1 | -
CSAQRLATNTDTQYF | TGCAGCGCCCAACGCTTGGCTACTAACACAGATACGCAGTATTTT | - | TRBJ2-3 | TRBV29-1 | -
CASSYPGGSNTF | TGTGCCAGCAGTTACCCAGGGGGAAGCAACACCTTC | TRBD1 | TRBJ1-2 | TRBV6-2/TRBV6-3 | few
CSVTGTSINEQFF | TGCAGCGTCACCGGGACTAGTATAAATGAGCAGTTCTTC | TRBD2 | TRBJ2-1 | TRBV29-1 | -
CASTTSEYKKQYF | TGTGCCAGCACCACCTCCGAGTACAAGAAGCAGTATTTT | - | TRBJ2-3 | TRBV2 | few
CSALDSTNYGYTF | TGCAGTGCTCTCGACAGTACTAACTATGGCTACACCTTC | - | TRBJ1-2 | TRBV20-1 | -
CASSLLNEKLFF | TGTGCCAGCAGCCTCCTTAATGAAAAACTGTTTTTT | - | TRBJ1-4 | TRBV12-3/TRBV12-4 | few
CASSVAGAGELFF | TGTGCCAGCAGCGTGGCGGGGGCCGGGGAGCTGTTTTTT | TRBD2 | TRBJ2-2 | TRBV11-2 | few
CASSQVSRGEKLFF | TGTGCCAGCAGCCAAGTTTCGAGGGGTGAAAAACTGTTTTTT | - | TRBJ1-4 | TRBV3-1 | -
CASSLGGRYEKLFF | TGTGCCAGCAGTTTAGGCGGACGTTATGAAAAACTGTTTTTT | - | TRBJ1-4 | TRBV28 | few
CASSQDRLNTEAFF | TGCGCCAGCAGCCAAGATCGGCTAAACACTGAAGCTTTCTTT | - | TRBJ1-1 | TRBV4-3 | -
CASSLQGGGSPLHF | TGTGCCAGCAGTTTACAGGGGGGAGGTTCACCCCTCCACTTT | TRBD1 | TRBJ1-6 | TRBV28 | -
CATSDPVRTYNEQFF | TGTGCCACCAGTGATCCCGTAAGGACCTACAATGAGCAGTTCTTC | - | TRBJ2-1 | TRBV24-1 | -
CASRLTYSSYEQYF | TGTGCCAGCAGGCTTACATACAGCTCCTACGAGCAGTACTTC | - | TRBJ2-7 | TRBV27 | -
CASSLPAVNYGYTF | TGTGCCAGCAGCCTTCCGGCGGTTAACTATGGCTACACCTTC | - | TRBJ1-2 | TRBV5-6 | few